This TCR beta chain was documented in a study of CD4 T cells in relation to SARS-CoV-2 and coronaviruses. Germline V CDR1 and CDR2: LNHDA, SQIVND (reference sequence). The CDR3 runs to 13 residues. V lost 10 bases and J lost 5, with 15 bases in between. The table came from immunoSEQ multiplex PCR; TCRdb's copy has only in-frame clones and leaves some out. The sample includes 65,000 or so clones, over 70% seen only once; the top ten take 1.6%. Before the COVID-19 pandemic, during about 2010-2018, CD4+ T cells were taken from unexposed donors. Concerning this clone itself: Its antigen is as yet unknown.

Overall study results and limits: About 65% of donors had memory CD4+ clonotypes crossrecognizing SARS-CoV-2 and common cold coronavirus spike. Samples before the pandemic and after infection were not matched within any donor. According to naive versus memory sequencing, detected responses are memory recall, not newly primed.

This receptor was taken from a human donor in good health. V and J are TRBV19 and TRBJ1-5; D perhaps matches TRBD1 (6 bases). Sample: memory CD4+ T cells from PBMCs. This chain's CDR3 is CATWRGDHQPQHF. For the CDR3, the DNA is TGTGCCACCTGGAGGGGGGACCATCAGCCCCAGCATTTT.